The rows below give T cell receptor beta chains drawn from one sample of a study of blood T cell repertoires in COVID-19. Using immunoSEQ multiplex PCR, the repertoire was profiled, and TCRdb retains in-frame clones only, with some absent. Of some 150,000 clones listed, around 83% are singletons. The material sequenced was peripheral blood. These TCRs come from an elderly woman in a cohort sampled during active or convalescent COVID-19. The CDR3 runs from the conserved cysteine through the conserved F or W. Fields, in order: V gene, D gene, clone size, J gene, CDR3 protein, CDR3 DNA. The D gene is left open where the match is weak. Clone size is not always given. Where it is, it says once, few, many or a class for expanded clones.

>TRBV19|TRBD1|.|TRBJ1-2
CASSGDRVAGYTF
TGTGCCAGTAGTGGGGACAGGGTTGCTGGCTACACCTTC
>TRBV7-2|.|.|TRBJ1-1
CASSSQGIPNTEAFF
TGTGCCAGCAGCTCCCAGGGGATCCCTAACACTGAAGCTTTCTTT
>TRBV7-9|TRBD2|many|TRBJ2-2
CASSQGTSDTGELFF
TGTGCCAGCAGCCAAGGGACTAGCGACACCGGGGAGCTGTTTTTT
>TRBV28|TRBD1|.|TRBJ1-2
CASSVGPRTGGFYGYTF
TGTGCCAGCAGCGTAGGGCCCCGGACAGGGGGATTCTATGGCTACACCTTC
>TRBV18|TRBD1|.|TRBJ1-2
CASSPVANRGSNSYGYTF
TGTGCCAGCTCACCGGTTGCAAACAGGGGCTCGAACTCCTATGGCTACACCTTC
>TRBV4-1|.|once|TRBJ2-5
CASSRGPPQETQYF
TGCGCCAGCAGCCGGGGCCCTCCCCAAGAGACCCAGTACTTC
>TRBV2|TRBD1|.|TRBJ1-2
CASRFVTGDYGYTF
TGTGCCAGCAGGTTTGTGACAGGGGACTATGGCTACACCTTC
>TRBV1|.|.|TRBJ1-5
CTSSQPGWVVDRGGQPQHF
TGCACCAGCAGCCAACCCGGATGGGTCGTCGACAGGGGGGGACAGCCCCAGCATTTT
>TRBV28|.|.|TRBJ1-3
CASSVSGNTIYF
TGTGCCAGTTCGGTCTCTGGAAACACCATATATTTT
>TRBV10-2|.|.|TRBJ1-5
CASSQGAGQPQHF
TGCGCCAGCAGCCAAGGGGCAGGTCAGCCCCAGCATTTT
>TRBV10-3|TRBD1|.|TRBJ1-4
CAISSTRDREELFF
TGTGCCATCAGTTCAACCCGGGACAGGGAAGAACTGTTTTTT
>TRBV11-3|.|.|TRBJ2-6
CASSLGQSGANVLTF
TGTGCCAGCAGCTTGGGGCAGTCTGGGGCCAACGTCCTGACTTTC
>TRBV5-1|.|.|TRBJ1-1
CASSVQGRDTEAFF
TGCGCCAGCAGCGTACAGGGTCGGGACACTGAAGCTTTCTTT
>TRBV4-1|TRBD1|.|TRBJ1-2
CASSHPTGGVYGYTF
TGCGCCAGCAGCCATCCAACAGGGGGGGTCTATGGCTACACCTTC
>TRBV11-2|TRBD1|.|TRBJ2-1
CASSLEDRGKQFF
TGTGCCAGCAGCTTAGAAGACAGGGGGAAGCAGTTCTTC
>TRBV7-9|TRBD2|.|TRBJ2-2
CASSFGGGNTGELFF
TGTGCCAGCAGCTTCGGCGGGGGAAACACCGGGGAGCTGTTTTTT
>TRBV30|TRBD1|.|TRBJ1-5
CAWTGQGLGQPQHF
TGTGCCTGGACGGGACAGGGTCTGGGTCAGCCCCAGCATTTT
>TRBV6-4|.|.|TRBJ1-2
CASSEGSNYGYTF
TGTGCCAGCAGTGAAGGGAGTAACTATGGCTACACCTTC
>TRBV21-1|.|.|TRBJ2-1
CASSKGVRYEQFF
TGTGCCAGCAGCAAAGGCGTGCGCTATGAGCAGTTCTTC
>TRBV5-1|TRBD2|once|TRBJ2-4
CASSIEGGRGKNIQYF
TGCGCCAGCAGCATCGAAGGCGGGAGAGGCAAAAACATTCAGTACTTC
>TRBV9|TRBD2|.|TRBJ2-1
CASIGLVGSYNEQFF
TGTGCCAGCATCGGACTAGTGGGCTCCTACAATGAGCAGTTCTTC
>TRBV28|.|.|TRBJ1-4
CASSPRQYFEKLFF
TGTGCCAGCAGTCCCCGACAGTATTTCGAAAAACTGTTTTTT
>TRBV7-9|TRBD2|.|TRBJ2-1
CASSLVERGYNEQFF
TGTGCCAGCAGCTTAGTGGAGCGGGGTTACAATGAGCAGTTCTTC
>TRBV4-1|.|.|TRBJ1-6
CASSQDYPNSPLHF
TGCGCCAGCAGCCAAGATTATCCCAATTCACCCCTCCACTTT
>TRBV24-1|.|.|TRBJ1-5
CATSGTSMAQHF
TGTGCCACCAGCGGGACATCTATGGCCCAGCATTTT
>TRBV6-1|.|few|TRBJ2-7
CASSEQTGYEQYF
TGTGCCAGCAGTGAGCAGACAGGCTACGAGCAGTACTTC
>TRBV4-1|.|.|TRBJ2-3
CASSQGRHGTDTQYF
TGCGCCAGCAGCCAAGGGCGGCATGGCACAGATACGCAGTATTTT
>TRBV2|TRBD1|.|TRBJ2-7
CASTDPRDRGRYEQYF
TGTGCCAGCACCGATCCCCGGGACAGGGGCCGGTACGAGCAGTACTTC
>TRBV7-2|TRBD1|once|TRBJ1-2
CASSLAGTGRWGYTF
TGTGCCAGCAGCTTAGCGGGGACAGGGCGCTGGGGCTACACCTTC
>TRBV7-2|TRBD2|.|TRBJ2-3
CASSLQAGETDTQYF
TGTGCCAGCAGCTTACAAGCGGGGGAGACAGATACGCAGTATTTT
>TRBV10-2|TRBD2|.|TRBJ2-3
CASSATFGLAGDTDTQYF
TGCGCCAGCAGTGCCACCTTCGGACTAGCGGGGGACACAGATACGCAGTATTTT
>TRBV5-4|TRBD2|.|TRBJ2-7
CASSPFTSGFQQYF
TGTGCCAGCAGCCCGTTTACTAGCGGATTCCAGCAGTACTTC
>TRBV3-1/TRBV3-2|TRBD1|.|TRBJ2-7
CASSPKMTGAYEQYF
TGTGCCAGCAGCCCCAAGATGACAGGGGCCTACGAGCAGTACTTC
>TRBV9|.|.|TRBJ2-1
CASSVVSGLYNEQFF
TGTGCCAGCAGCGTAGTTAGCGGTCTTTACAATGAGCAGTTCTTC
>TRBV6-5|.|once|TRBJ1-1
CASSLSDFYSNTEAFF
TGTGCCAGCAGTTTATCAGATTTTTATTCGAACACTGAAGCTTTCTTT
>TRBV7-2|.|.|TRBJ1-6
CASSIDSYNSPLHF
TGTGCCAGCAGCATAGACAGCTATAATTCACCCCTCCACTTT
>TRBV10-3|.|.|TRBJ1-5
CAISAYGESNQPQHF
TGTGCCATCAGTGCCTATGGAGAGAGCAATCAGCCCCAGCATTTT
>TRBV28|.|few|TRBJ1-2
CASWGGNYGYTF
TGTGCCAGCTGGGGGGGAAACTATGGCTACACCTTC
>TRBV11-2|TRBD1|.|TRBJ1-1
CASSHAGQANTEAFF
TGTGCCAGCAGCCACGCGGGACAGGCCAACACTGAAGCTTTCTTT
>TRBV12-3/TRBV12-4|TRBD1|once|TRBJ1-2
CASSLGQGHGYTF
TGTGCCAGCAGTCTCGGACAGGGCCATGGCTACACCTTC
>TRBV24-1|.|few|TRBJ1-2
CATSDSRDGLNYGYTF
TGTGCCACCAGTGACTCGCGGGACGGACTTAACTATGGCTACACCTTC
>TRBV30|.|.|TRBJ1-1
CAWSGGQLTRRTEAFF
TGTGCCTGGAGTGGGGGGCAACTGACGCGGAGAACTGAAGCTTTCTTT
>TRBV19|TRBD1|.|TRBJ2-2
CASRYRGQNTGELFF
TGTGCCAGTAGGTACAGGGGGCAGAACACCGGGGAGCTGTTTTTT
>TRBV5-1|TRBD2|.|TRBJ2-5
CASSMDGGSEETQYF
TGCGCCAGCAGCATGGACGGGGGGAGCGAGGAGACCCAGTACTTC